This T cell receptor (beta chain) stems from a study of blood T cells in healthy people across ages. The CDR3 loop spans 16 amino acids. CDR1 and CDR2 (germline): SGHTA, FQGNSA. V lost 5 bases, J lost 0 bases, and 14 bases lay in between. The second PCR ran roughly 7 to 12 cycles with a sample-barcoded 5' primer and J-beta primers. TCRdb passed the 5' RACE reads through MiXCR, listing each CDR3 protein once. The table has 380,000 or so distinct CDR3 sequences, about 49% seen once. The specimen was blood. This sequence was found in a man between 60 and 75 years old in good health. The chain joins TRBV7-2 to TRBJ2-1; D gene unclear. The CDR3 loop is CASSAPAQGSYNEQFF. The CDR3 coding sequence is TGTGCCAGCAGCGCACCGGCCCAAGGCTCCTACAATGAGCAGTTCTTC.